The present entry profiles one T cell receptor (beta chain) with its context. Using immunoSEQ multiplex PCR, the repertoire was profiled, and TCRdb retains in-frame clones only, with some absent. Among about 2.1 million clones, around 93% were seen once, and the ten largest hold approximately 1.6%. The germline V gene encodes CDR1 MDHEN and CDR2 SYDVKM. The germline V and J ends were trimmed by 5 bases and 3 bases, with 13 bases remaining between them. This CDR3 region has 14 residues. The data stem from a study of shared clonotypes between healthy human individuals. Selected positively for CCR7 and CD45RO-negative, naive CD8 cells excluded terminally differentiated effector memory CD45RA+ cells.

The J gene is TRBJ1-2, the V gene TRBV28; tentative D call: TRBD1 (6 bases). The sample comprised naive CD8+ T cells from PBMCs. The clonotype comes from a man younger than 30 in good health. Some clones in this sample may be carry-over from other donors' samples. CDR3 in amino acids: CASSITGLDYGYTF. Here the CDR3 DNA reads TGTGCCAGCAGTATCACAGGGTTAGACTATGGCTACACCTTC.